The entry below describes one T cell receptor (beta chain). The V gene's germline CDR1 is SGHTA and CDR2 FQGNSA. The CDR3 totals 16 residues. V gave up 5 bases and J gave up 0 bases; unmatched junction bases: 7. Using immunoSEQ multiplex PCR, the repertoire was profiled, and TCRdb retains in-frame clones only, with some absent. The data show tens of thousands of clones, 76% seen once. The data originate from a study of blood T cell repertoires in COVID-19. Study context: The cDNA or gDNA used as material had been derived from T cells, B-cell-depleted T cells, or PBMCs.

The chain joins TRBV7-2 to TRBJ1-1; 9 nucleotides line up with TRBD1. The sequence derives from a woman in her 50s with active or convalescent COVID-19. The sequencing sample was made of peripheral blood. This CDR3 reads CASSPTGGWVNTEAFF. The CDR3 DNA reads TGTGCCAGCAGCCCCACAGGGGGCTGGGTGAACACTGAAGCTTTCTTT.